This T cell receptor beta chain was recovered during a study of tumor and adjacent non-tumor tissue in lung cancer. Study information: Patients comprised about a dozen adenocarcinoma, 2 squamous cell carcinoma and 1 small cell lung cancer. Each sample yielded roughly 4.2 million productive TCRbeta reads on average. Findings and limits, study-wide: Shorter survival was associated with higher TCR diversity in tumors.

Germline V CDR1 and CDR2: SGHAT, FQNNGV. The CDR3 covers 15 residues. Comment on this clonotype: Its specificity is unknown. The junction shows a germline mismatch at one end, possibly a read error.

No cell sorting was done before RNA was extracted from the tissue. Newly diagnosed lung cancer patients had thoracic surgery in China, August–late 2014, without prior chemotherapy. The library came from three nested PCR rounds adapted from ARM-PCR protocols. TCRdb re-called the multiplex PCR reads through MiXCR, storing one row per CDR3 protein. The table shows approximately 110,000 distinct CDR3 sequences, with roughly 73% occurring only once. The receptor was isolated from a woman in her fifties or sixties with non-small cell lung cancer. V is TRBV11-2 and J is TRBJ2-7, with D possibly TRBD2 on 5 matching bases. The sequenced sample consisted of lung tumor tissue. The CDR3: CASGLQSGNNYELYF. The CDR3 coding sequence is TGTGCCAGCGGACTCCAATCCGGTAATAACTACGAGCTGTACTTC.